These 21 T cell receptor beta chains were all obtained from the same sample, sequenced in a study of control samples from healthy donors and cancer patients. Only in-frame clones appear in the TCRdb table, and some are missing; sequencing was by immunoSEQ multiplex PCR. Altogether about 130,000 clones are present, more than 90% being singletons, with the ten largest covering 4.5% to 7%. Sequenced material: blood. All receptors come from a man aged 18 to 29 in good health.

The chain employs TRBV2 and TRBJ2-1; 7 bases are a match to TRBD2. The CDR3 is 13 amino acids. In germline, CDR1 is SNHLY, CDR2 FYNNEI. V trimming: 7 bases; J trimming: 3 bases; junction bases outside the gene matches: 3. This CDR3 reads CASIGGGYNEQFF. The CDR3 bases are TGTGCCAGCATTGGCGGGGGCTACAATGAGCAGTTCTTC.

The CDR3 coding sequence is TGTGCCAGCAGCGTCGGGACAGGGGGATACACCGGGGAGCTGTTTTTT. It yields the protein CASSVGTGGYTGELFF. The chain combines TRBV7-9 with TRBJ2-2; TRBD1 matches at 11 bases. Germline values: CDR1 SEHNR, CDR2 FQNEAQ (reference sequence). V lost 5 bases and J lost 3; bases outside the gene matches: 5. The CDR3 consists of 16 residues.

This chain connects TRBV7-9 to TRBJ1-1; TRBD1 agrees at 7 bases. The CDR3 spans 17 residues. Germline CDR1 SEHNR, CDR2 FQNEAQ (reference sequence). V gave up 2 bases and J gave up 0 bases; unmatched junction bases: 9. Written as DNA, the CDR3 is TGTGCCAGCAGCTTAACGGCAGACAGGGCCATGAACACTGAAGCTTTCTTT. Translation: CASSLTADRAMNTEAFF.

The CDR3, as DNA: TGTGCCTGGAGTTCGGGGGAAACTGAAGCTTTCTTT. This encodes CAWSSGETEAFF. The genes are TRBV30 and TRBJ1-1; tentatively, D is TRBD1 (5 bases). The CDR3 length is 12 residues. The germline V and J ends were trimmed by 2 bases and 5 bases, with 9 bases remaining between them. The germline V gene has CDR1 GTSNPN and CDR2 SVGIG (reference sequence). Based on the CDR3 plus reference TRBV30 and TRBJ1-1, the full variable domain is SQTIHQWPATLVQPVGSPLSLECTVEGTSNPNLYWYRQAAGRGLQLLFYSVGIGQISSEVPQNLSASRPQDRQFILSSKKLLLSDSGFYLCAWSSGETEAFFGQGTRLTVV.

The chain links TRBV3-1 (or the pseudogene TRBV3-2) to TRBJ2-7; D not resolved. V was trimmed by 5 bases and J by 0 bases, leaving 8 bases between them. This CDR3 comprises 13 residues. CDR1 and CDR2 from the germline V gene are LGHDT and YNNKEL (reference sequence). The CDR3 spells CASSGVVSYEQYF. The CDR3 nucleotides are TGTGCCAGCAGCGGGGTAGTCTCCTACGAGCAGTACTTC.

The chain couples TRBV4-1 to TRBJ1-2; TRBD1 agrees at 7 bases. Germline V gives CDR1 MGHRA, CDR2 YSYEKL. The CDR3 loop spans 16 amino acids. Unmatched junction bases numbered 11, after V lost 1 base and J lost 6 bases. In nucleotides, the CDR3 is TGCGCCAGCAGCCAAGTATCACAGGGGAGGCGCGATGGCTACACCTTC. It codes for CASSQVSQGRRDGYTF.

This CDR3 is CASSLTDNEQFF. DNA of the CDR3: TGTGCCAGCAGCTTGACAGACAATGAGCAGTTCTTC. The V and J genes are TRBV7-9 and TRBJ2-1; perhaps TRBD1 as D (5 bases). The germline V gene has CDR1 SEHNR and CDR2 FQNEAQ (reference sequence). Trimming took off 3 bases at V and 5 bases at J, with 5 bases between the two ends. This CDR3 is 12 amino acids long.

The V and J genes are TRBV5-4 and TRBJ2-7; D gene ambiguous. Trimming left V 0 bases short and J 2 bases short, with 3 bases between. This CDR3 spans 12 amino acids. The germline V gene has CDR1 SGHNT and CDR2 YYREEE (reference sequence). CDR3 coding DNA: TGTGCCAGCAGCTTGGGGGCCTACGAGCAGTACTTC. It encodes CASSLGAYEQYF.

The V and J genes are TRBV9 and TRBJ2-1; maybe TRBD2 (5 bases). Germline V CDR1 and CDR2: SGDLS, YYNGEE. This CDR3 spans 18 amino acids. With 1 base removed from V and 2 bases from J, the gap between germline ends came to 19 bases. As DNA, the CDR3 is TGTGCCAGCAGCGTATCTACCCGGGGAAGGATTACCTACAATGAGCAGTTCTTC. It is translated as CASSVSTRGRITYNEQFF.

The gene calls are TRBV2 and TRBJ2-7, with 9 bases identical to TRBD2. Trimming cost V 4 bases and J 7 bases; bases outside gene matches: 8. Germline values: CDR1 SNHLY, CDR2 FYNNEI. CDR3 length: 14 residues. DNA of the CDR3: TGTGCCAGCAGTGGAGGGACTAGCCCCATGGAGCAGTACTTC. This sequence encodes CASSGGTSPMEQYF.

The chain carries TRBV9 and TRBJ2-5; TRBD1 matches at 8 bases. V lost 0 bases to trimming and J lost 2 bases; unmatched junction nucleotides: 12. Germline values: CDR1 SGDLS, CDR2 YYNGEE. CDR3 size: 18 residues. The CDR3 loop is CASSVGMGRTGRQETQYF. The CDR3 DNA reads TGTGCCAGCAGCGTAGGAATGGGGCGGACAGGGCGACAAGAGACCCAGTACTTC.

The chain recombines TRBV15 with TRBJ1-4; D ambiguous. There are 15 residues in the CDR3. The germline V gene has CDR1 LNHNV and CDR2 YYDKDF (reference sequence). V shed 1 base and J shed 6 bases, with 12 bases lying between them. The CDR3 reads CATSRGGEPDEKLFF. CDR3 nucleotides: TGTGCCACCAGCAGAGGAGGTGAACCGGATGAAAAACTGTTTTTT. Full variable domain (rest looked up from reference TRBV15 and TRBJ1-4): DAMVIQNPRYQVTQFGKPVTLSCSQTLNHNVMYWYQQKSSQAPKLLFHYYDKDFNNEADTPDNFQSRRPNTSFCFLDIRSPGLGDTAMYLCATSRGGEPDEKLFFGSGTQLSVL.

This chain connects TRBV7-9 to TRBJ1-5; D gene uncertain. The CDR3 has 14 residues. Germline V gene lookup returns CDR1 SEHNR and CDR2 FQNEAQ (reference sequence). V shed 6 bases and J shed 0 bases, with 9 bases lying between them. CDR3: CASSRADSNQPQHF. For the CDR3, the DNA is TGTGCCAGCAGTCGCGCCGATAGCAATCAGCCCCAGCATTTT.

This chain uses TRBV21-1 with TRBJ2-7; TRBD1, as called in the table, went unchecked against the DNA. TRBV21-1 is listed as a pseudogene. The length of the CDR3 is 15 residues. Here the CDR3 reads CASSSSGTGGYEQYF. The CDR3 nucleotides are TGTGCCAGCAGCAGCTCCGGGACAGGGGGCTACGAGCAGTACTTC.

The chain is built from TRBV9 and TRBJ2-1, with D perhaps assigned TRBD1 or TRBD2 (5 bases each). V was clipped by 6 bases and J by 6 bases, with 22 bases between them. The germline CDR1 and CDR2 sequences are SGDLS and YYNGEE. The CDR3 is made up of 16 amino acids. The CDR3 is CASTSSRAGWSNEQFF. Here the CDR3 DNA reads TGTGCCAGCACCTCTAGCCGGGCAGGGTGGAGCAATGAGCAGTTCTTC.

This clone was detected only once. The chain couples TRBV2 to TRBJ2-5, with D perhaps TRBD1 or TRBD2 (6 bases each). Between the trimmed V and J ends, which lost 6 bases and 5 bases, there was a span of 22 bases. Germline CDR1 reads SNHLY; CDR2 reads FYNNEI. The CDR3 consists of 16 residues. CDR3 amino acids: CASRTITGRTQETQYF. The CDR3 nucleotides read TGTGCCAGCAGGACAATTACAGGGAGGACACAGGAGACCCAGTACTTC.

The chain links TRBV4-2 to TRBJ1-1, with 7 positions matching TRBD1. Trimming at V came to 5 bases and at J to 0 bases, leaving 6 bases not matched to a gene. This CDR3 contains 15 residues. Germline values: CDR1 LGHNA, CDR2 YNFKEQ. CDR3 nucleotide sequence: TGTGCCAGCAGCTCCCAGACAGGGATGAACACTGAAGCTTTCTTT. Its protein product is CASSSQTGMNTEAFF.

The chain employs TRBV2 and TRBJ2-5, with 10 bases that match TRBD2. The CDR3 has 15 amino acids. With 7 bases clipped from V and 5 bases from J, the junction kept 10 bases outside the gene matches. The germline V gene encodes CDR1 SNHLY and CDR2 FYNNEI. CDR3 in DNA: TGTGCCAGCATTTTCGGACTAGCGGTGGGGGAGACCCAGTACTTC. Amino acids: CASIFGLAVGETQYF.

The gene calls are TRBV27 and TRBJ2-7, with 7 bases lining up with TRBD1. This CDR3 region has 15 residues. Germline trimming cut 4 bases from V and 4 bases from J; bases unmatched to any gene: 10. The germline CDR1 and CDR2 sequences are MNHEY and SMNVEV (reference sequence). The CDR3 coding sequence is TGTGCCAGCAGTTCCACTATGACAGGGTCTTACGAGCAGTACTTC. The encoded protein is CASSSTMTGSYEQYF.

This chain uses TRBV10-3 with TRBJ1-2; D may be TRBD1 (5 bases). This CDR3 has 14 amino acids. Trimming removed 4 bases from V and 4 bases from J, with 13 bases in between. From germline, CDR1 is ENHRY and CDR2 SYGVKD. CDR3 residues: CAISAKTDPYGYTF. The CDR3 nucleotides read TGTGCCATCAGTGCCAAGACAGACCCCTATGGCTACACCTTC.

This chain links TRBV6-5 with TRBJ1-1; D not certain. Germline assignment: CDR1 MNHEY and CDR2 SVGAGI. Trimming removed 3 bases at V and 1 base at J, with 9 bases between. The CDR3 has 14 amino acids. The CDR3 reads CASSYYDGNTEAFF. DNA for the CDR3: TGTGCCAGCAGTTATTACGATGGGAACACTGAAGCTTTCTTT.